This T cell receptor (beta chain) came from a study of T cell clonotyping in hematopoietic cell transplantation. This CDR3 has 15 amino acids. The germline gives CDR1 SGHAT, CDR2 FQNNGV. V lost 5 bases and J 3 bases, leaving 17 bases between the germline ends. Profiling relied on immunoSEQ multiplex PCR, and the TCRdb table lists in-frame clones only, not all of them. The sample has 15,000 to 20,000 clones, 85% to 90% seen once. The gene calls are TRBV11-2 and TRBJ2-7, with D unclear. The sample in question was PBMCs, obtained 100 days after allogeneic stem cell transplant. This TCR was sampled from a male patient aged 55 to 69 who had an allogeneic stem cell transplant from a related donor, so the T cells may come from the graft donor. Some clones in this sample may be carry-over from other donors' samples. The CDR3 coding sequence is TGTGCCAGCAGCCCAATATTAGCCCTACTCTACGAGCAGTACTTC. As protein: CASSPILALLYEQYF.